A single sample gave rise to the 26 T cell receptor beta chains below, sequenced in a study of radiotherapy plus CTLA-4 blockade in lung cancer. Assay used: immunoSEQ multiplex PCR; TCRdb lists only in-frame clones, some missing. The profile shows about 90,000 clones, approximately 82% of them singletons. Source: peripheral blood, taken from a patient treated with radiotherapy plus ipilimumab. The receptor set was obtained from a human donor with non-small cell lung cancer that progressed on radiotherapy plus ipilimumab.

The table lists this clone with a count of one. The V call is TRBV4-1, the J call TRBJ1-3; the D is unclear. The V gene's germline CDR1 is MGHRA and CDR2 YSYEKL. This CDR3 contains 14 residues. The V end lost 5 bases, the J end lost 0 bases, and 8 bases lay between the germline ends. CDR3 loop: CASSVWNSGNTIYF. The CDR3 DNA follows: TGCGCCAGCAGCGTCTGGAACTCTGGAAACACCATATATTTT.

The chain links TRBV13 to TRBJ1-1; no definite D call. Trimming left V 5 bases short and J 4 bases short, with 14 bases between. This CDR3 spans 14 amino acids. Germline lookup yields CDR1 PRHDT and CDR2 FYEKMQ (reference sequence). CDR3 loop: CASSLGNVVTEAFF. DNA of the CDR3: TGTGCCAGCAGCCTCGGAAATGTGGTCACTGAAGCTTTCTTT. Variable domain in full (rest from reference TRBV13 and TRBJ1-1): AAGVIQSPRHLIKEKRETATLKCYPIPRHDTVYWYQQGPGQDPQFLISFYEKMQSDKGSIPDRFSAQQFSDYHSELNMSSLELGDSALYFCASSLGNVVTEAFFGQGTRLTVV.

The DNA for the CDR3 is TGTGCCTGGAACCTCCAGGGCAATTCACCCCTCCACTTT. Amino acid sequence: CAWNLQGNSPLHF. The chain has TRBV30 and TRBJ1-6; TRBD1 might be the D (5 bases). The CDR3 is 13 residues long. The V end was cut by 4 bases, the J end by 7 bases, with 11 bases between. CDR1 GTSNPN and CDR2 SVGIG come from the germline V gene (reference sequence).

This clone was detected only a few times. The chain couples TRBV28 to TRBJ1-2, with unresolved D. Trimming removed 5 bases at V and 8 bases at J, with 12 bases between. This CDR3 is built from 12 residues. Per the germline V gene, CDR1 is MDHEN and CDR2 is SYDVKM. CDR3 sequence: CASSLRVGGYTF. The CDR3 bases are TGTGCCAGCAGTCTGAGGGTTGGAGGCTACACCTTC.

The J gene is TRBJ1-2, the V gene TRBV9; D remains unclear. Trimming took off 3 bases at V and 4 bases at J, with 10 bases between the two ends. Germline V gene data show CDR1 as SGDLS and CDR2 as YYNGEE. CDR3 size: 13 residues. The CDR3 spells CASSGTVPYGYTF. CDR3 nucleotides: TGTGCCAGCAGCGGAACAGTTCCCTATGGCTACACCTTC.

V is TRBV28 and J is TRBJ1-3, with unresolved D. The length of the CDR3 is 14 residues. The germline V and J ends were trimmed by 5 bases and 4 bases, with 12 bases remaining between them. Per the germline V gene, CDR1 is MDHEN and CDR2 is SYDVKM. The CDR3 DNA follows: TGTGCCAGCAGTAGGAGAGGGCGCGGAAACACCATATATTTT. Translated, it gives CASSRRGRGNTIYF.

This clone was found once. This rearrangement joins TRBV2 to TRBJ2-4; D is possibly TRBD1 or TRBD2 (5 bases each). With 5 bases removed from V and 0 bases from J, the gap between germline ends came to 11 bases. The germline V gene has CDR1 SNHLY and CDR2 FYNNEI. CDR3 length: 15 residues. Written as DNA, the CDR3 is TGTGCCAGCAGTACCGACGGGGCAGCCAAAAACATTCAGTACTTC. Its protein product is CASSTDGAAKNIQYF.

The J gene is TRBJ2-3, the V gene TRBV6-5; no firm D call. Between the trimmed V and J ends, which lost 0 bases and 1 base, there was a span of 8 bases. The germline gives CDR1 MNHEY, CDR2 SVGAGI. CDR3 length equals 15 residues. The CDR3 here is CASSYSISGTDTQYF. For the CDR3, the DNA is TGTGCCAGCAGTTACTCGATCTCCGGCACAGATACGCAGTATTTT.

This clone was counted a single time. This sequence joins TRBV10-3 and TRBJ2-5; TRBD2 agrees at 8 bases. The CDR3 has 12 amino acids. The V gene's germline CDR1 is ENHRY and CDR2 SYGVKD. V shed 10 bases and J 3 bases; nucleotides not matched to a gene: 4. CDR3 DNA sequence: TGTGCCACCGCACTAGCGGAAGAGACCCAGTACTTC. Its protein is CATALAEETQYF.

The chain carries TRBV5-1 and TRBJ2-1; the match to TRBD2 covers 9 bases. Germline V gives CDR1 SGHRS, CDR2 YFSETQ. After removal of 5 bases from V and 8 bases from J, the junction contained 14 bases not matched to a gene. This CDR3 contains 16 residues. The CDR3 DNA is TGCGCCAGCAGGATGATCCCGGCGGGGGGGCCCCATGAGCAGTTCTTC. Protein product: CASRMIPAGGPHEQFF.

The J gene is TRBJ2-1, the V gene TRBV7-2, with TRBD1 matching 8 bases. With 0 bases clipped from V and 2 bases from J, the junction kept 6 bases outside the gene matches. The V gene's germline CDR1 is SGHTA and CDR2 FQGNSA. The CDR3 contains 17 residues. The chain's CDR3 is CASSLAGQALAYNEQFF. The CDR3 nucleotides read TGTGCCAGCAGCTTAGCGGGACAGGCACTCGCCTACAATGAGCAGTTCTTC.

V usage is TRBV7-2 and J usage is TRBJ2-2; D is possibly TRBD2 (5 bases). This CDR3 region has 15 residues. CDR1 is SGHTA and CDR2 is FQGNSA in the germline V gene. Trimming cost V 3 bases and J 0 bases, with 8 bases left between them. CDR3 amino acids: CASSLGGSNTGELFF. CDR3 DNA sequence: TGTGCCAGCAGCTTGGGCGGGTCGAACACCGGGGAGCTGTTTTTT.

The rearrangement uses TRBV27 and TRBJ1-3; tentatively, D is TRBD1 (6 bases). The ends were cut back, 4 bases at V and 5 bases at J, with 15 bases in the middle. Germline-derived CDR1 and CDR2 are MNHEY and SMNVEV (reference sequence). The CDR3 is 15 residues long. The CDR3 nucleotides are TGTGCCAGCAGTTCTAGAGGACAGATTCGAAACACCATATATTTT. It specifies CASSSRGQIRNTIYF.

This clone was counted a single time. The chain is built from TRBV9 and TRBJ1-6; unclear D gene. The CDR3 spans 16 residues. Germline CDR1 and CDR2: SGDLS and YYNGEE. Trimming pared 0 bases from V and 7 bases from J, leaving 14 bases between. The CDR3: CASSVGVQEINSPLHF. The CDR3 bases are TGTGCCAGCAGCGTAGGGGTCCAAGAGATAAATTCACCCCTCCACTTT.

This clone was seen only a few times. The sample contains more than one DNA sequence encoding this CDR3. The chain carries TRBV7-3 and TRBJ2-1, with no clear D. This CDR3 has 13 residues. CDR1 SGHTA and CDR2 FQGTGA come from the germline V gene. Trimming stripped 2 bases from V and 5 bases from J, with 7 bases between. The CDR3 nucleotides are TGTGCCAGCAGCTTATCCCAGGACAATGAGCAGTTCTTC. This gives the protein CASSLSQDNEQFF. Filled out from reference TRBV7-3 and TRBJ2-1, the complete variable domain reads GAGVSQTPSNKVTEKGKYVELRCDPISGHTALYWYRQSLGQGPEFLIYFQGTGAADDSGLPNDRFFAVRPEGSVSTLKIQRTERGDSAVYLCASSLSQDNEQFFGPGTRLTVL.

V gene TRBV9 combines with J gene TRBJ1-2; D not resolved. Germline V CDR1 and CDR2: SGDLS, YYNGEE. This CDR3 contains 16 residues. Between the trimmed V and J ends, which lost 0 bases and 2 bases, there was a span of 14 bases. The CDR3 sequence is CASSVVGGALNYGYTF. CDR3 nucleotides: TGTGCCAGCAGCGTAGTTGGTGGAGCGCTGAACTATGGCTACACCTTC.

The gene calls are TRBV5-1 and TRBJ2-5; D remains unclear. CDR1 SGHRS and CDR2 YFSETQ come from the germline V gene. Trimming took off 4 bases at V and 1 base at J, with 14 bases between the two ends. CDR3 length: 15 amino acids. In DNA, the CDR3 is TGCGCCAGCAGCCTTGGGGTCGCGCTCCAAGAGACCCAGTACTTC. Translating gives CASSLGVALQETQYF.

The chain uses TRBV30 and TRBJ2-7; 10 bases line up with TRBD2. V dropped 0 bases and J dropped 3; count of bases not matched to a gene: 8. This CDR3 spans 16 amino acids. Per germline, CDR1 GTSNPN and CDR2 SVGIG (reference sequence). This chain's CDR3 is CAWSVASGRLVYEQYF. CDR3 in DNA: TGTGCCTGGAGTGTTGCTAGCGGGAGACTTGTCTACGAGCAGTACTTC.

This clone occurred a few times. V is TRBV13 and J is TRBJ1-2; D gene uncertain. The CDR3 is 12 residues long. Germline-derived CDR1 and CDR2 are PRHDT and FYEKMQ (reference sequence). The V and J ends lost 2 bases and 4 bases respectively, with 5 bases between them. CDR3 nucleotides: TGTGCCAGCAGCTTATTCGCCTATGGCTACACCTTC. It yields the protein CASSLFAYGYTF.

This clone has only a few counts. The J gene is TRBJ2-1, the V gene TRBV5-1; D is possibly TRBD2 (7 bases). Germline CDR1 reads SGHRS; CDR2 reads YFSETQ. This CDR3 has 15 residues. V was clipped by 0 bases and J by 6 bases, with 13 bases between them. The CDR3 loop reads CASSLDGGAFNEQFF. For the CDR3, the DNA is TGCGCCAGCAGCTTGGATGGGGGGGCTTTCAATGAGCAGTTCTTC. Full variable domain (outside the CDR3, taken from reference TRBV5-1 and TRBJ2-1): KAGVTQTPRYLIKTRGQQVTLSCSPISGHRSVSWYQQTPGQGLQFLFEYFSETQRNKGNFPGRFSGRQFSNSRSEMNVSTLELGDSALYLCASSLDGGAFNEQFFGPGTRLTVL.

The chain recombines TRBV9 with TRBJ1-1; possible D gene TRBD1, 6 bases. V lost 3 bases to trimming and J lost 4 bases, with 16 bases between them. Germline CDR1 and CDR2: SGDLS and YYNGEE. The CDR3 is 15 residues long. The DNA for the CDR3 is TGTGCCAGCAGCGCGAACCGGGGGGCCGGCACTGAAGCTTTCTTT. Its translation: CASSANRGAGTEAFF. The full variable domain, with the rest looked up from reference TRBV9 and TRBJ1-1, is DSGVTQTPKHLITATGQRVTLRCSPRSGDLSVYWYQQSLDQGLQFLIQYYNGEERAKGNILERFSAQQFPDLHSELNLSSLELGDSALYFCASSANRGAGTEAFFGQGTRLTVV.

As DNA, the CDR3 is TGTGCCAGCAGAAGCGTTGTCCTTGGCTACACCTTC. The encoded protein is CASRSVVLGYTF. This chain links TRBV28 with TRBJ1-2; D gene ambiguous. Trimming stripped 6 bases from V and 7 bases from J, with 12 bases between. The germline V gene encodes CDR1 MDHEN and CDR2 SYDVKM. The CDR3 runs 12 residues.

This clone is a singleton in its sample. The chain carries TRBV5-1 and TRBJ1-6, with 9 positions matching TRBD1. The CDR3 loop spans 14 amino acids. The ends lost 4 bases at V and 10 bases at J; junction bases unmatched: 6. Germline loops: CDR1 SGHRS, CDR2 YFSETQ. The CDR3 DNA follows: TGCGCCAGCAGCGTGGGACAGGGCGGGTCACCCCTCCACTTT. Its translation: CASSVGQGGSPLHF.

The rearrangement links TRBV7-9 to TRBJ2-7; D call uncertain. CDR1 is SEHNR, CDR2 FQNEAQ, per germline (reference sequence). The CDR3 covers 16 residues. Trimming removed 5 bases at V and 6 bases at J, with 23 bases between. This CDR3 reads CASSRQQSPFPSEQYF. CDR3 in DNA: TGTGCCAGCAGCCGCCAACAGTCCCCCTTTCCCTCCGAGCAGTACTTC.

The chain links TRBV10-3 to TRBJ2-3, with D tentatively TRBD2 (6 bases). V lost 0 bases and J lost 7, with 14 bases in between. From germline, CDR1 is ENHRY and CDR2 SYGVKD. There are 15 residues in the CDR3. The CDR3 nucleotides read TGTGCCATCAGTGAGTCTGCTAGCGCCAGAAATACGCAGTATTTT. Translating it yields CAISESASARNTQYF.

The chain uses TRBV18 and TRBJ2-2; perhaps TRBD2 as D (6 bases). V was clipped by 1 base and J by 6 bases, with 15 bases between them. Germline V gene lookup returns CDR1 KGHSH and CDR2 LQKENI. The CDR3 is made up of 16 amino acids. The CDR3 protein is CASSPLPTRVPGELFF. CDR3 in DNA: TGTGCCAGCTCACCACTACCGACTAGGGTCCCCGGGGAGCTGTTTTTT.